What follows are 29 T cell receptor beta chains derived from one specimen sequenced in a study of shared clonotypes between healthy human individuals (dated by TCRdb to the early 2020s). For the CD8 naive samples, CD45RO-negative cells were positively selected for CCR7, yielding a CD45RA+CCR7+ population from which TemRA cells were excluded. Libraries were built with the immunoSEQ multiplex PCR assay. Entries here come from immuneACCESS through TCRdb and include only in-frame sequences with V and J called. Some clones fail to appear in such tables; in the studies checked, an unresolved V gene covers under half of the shortfall, and the cause of the remainder is unknown. This sample is represented by about 2.2 million clones; 93% of them were singletons. Jointly, the top ten make up less than 2% of the sample. Sequencing input: naive CD8+ T cells from PBMCs. Taken with the paper, the label for cell subset or site translates to: CD45RA+CCR7+. The receptor set was obtained from a man aged 18 to 30 in good health. Some clones in this sample may be carry-over from other donors' samples.

The chain carries TRBV28 and TRBJ2-1; 8 nucleotides line up with TRBD1. CDR1 and CDR2 (germline): MDHEN, SYDVKM. This CDR3 contains 14 residues. Trimming took 3 bases from V and 2 from J; bases not matched to a gene: 0. DNA of the CDR3: TGTGCCAGCAGTTTGACAGGGGCCTACAATGAGCAGTTCTTC. Protein: CASSLTGAYNEQFF.

The genes are TRBV28 and TRBJ2-7; 10 bases are shared with TRBD1. V trimming: 5 bases; J trimming: 3 bases; junction bases outside the gene matches: 4. Germline CDR1 reads MDHEN; CDR2 reads SYDVKM. The CDR3 runs to 14 residues. DNA for the CDR3: TGTGCCAGCAGTCGGGACAGGGGCGGCTACGAGCAGTACTTC. Translating it yields CASSRDRGGYEQYF.

This chain joins TRBV11-2 and TRBJ1-1; 8 nucleotides match TRBD1. Germline values: CDR1 SGHAT, CDR2 FQNNGV. Trimming cost V 5 bases and J 4 bases; bases outside gene matches: 6. This CDR3 has 14 residues. CDR3 in DNA: TGTGCCAGCAGCGAGACAGGGGTAGGCACTGAAGCTTTCTTT. This translates into CASSETGVGTEAFF. The entire variable domain, with the rest obtained from reference TRBV11-2 and TRBJ1-1, is as follows: EAGVAQSPRYKIIEKRQSVAFWCNPISGHATLYWYQQILGQGPKLLIQFQNNGVVDDSQLPKDRFSAERLKGVDSTLKIQPAKLEDSAVYLCASSETGVGTEAFFGQGTRLTVV.

The rearrangement uses TRBV5-8 and TRBJ2-1; D may match TRBD1 or TRBD2 (5 bases each). V lost 4 bases to trimming and J lost 4 bases, with 15 bases between them. Germline assignment: CDR1 SGHTS and CDR2 YDEGEE. The CDR3 has 15 residues. CDR3 sequence: CASSPVRGGYNEQFF. CDR3 DNA sequence: TGTGCCAGCAGCCCTGTGAGGGGCGGGTACAATGAGCAGTTCTTC.

This rearrangement joins TRBV13 to TRBJ2-7, with D unclear. The CDR3 is made up of 15 amino acids. Germline V lookup: CDR1 PRHDT, CDR2 FYEKMQ (reference sequence). Trimming took 1 base from V and 5 from J, leaving 15 bases between them. CDR3: CASSLEGGPRDEQYF. CDR3 in DNA: TGTGCCAGCAGCTTAGAAGGCGGTCCTAGGGACGAGCAGTACTTC.

The chain recombines TRBV7-9 with TRBJ1-1; D is perhaps TRBD1 (5 bases). Per germline, CDR1 SEHNR and CDR2 FQNEAQ (reference sequence). The CDR3 spans 14 residues. The V and J ends lost 3 bases and 5 bases respectively, with 13 bases between them. CDR3 DNA: TGTGCCAGCAGCTTGGCAGGGCAATCAACTGAAGCTTTCTTT. Translation: CASSLAGQSTEAFF.

V gene TRBV27 combines with J gene TRBJ1-3, with 10 nucleotides matching TRBD1. The germline gives CDR1 MNHEY, CDR2 SMNVEV (reference sequence). The trim removed 3 bases at V and 4 bases at J, leaving 3 bases unmatched. CDR3 length equals 15 residues. In nucleotides, the CDR3 is TGTGCCAGCAGTTTGGACAGGGGGACCGGAAACACCATATATTTT. It is translated as CASSLDRGTGNTIYF.

CDR3 amino acids: CASSLGALGYEQYF. DNA of the CDR3: TGTGCCAGCAGCTTAGGAGCCCTCGGGTACGAGCAGTACTTC. This chain links TRBV11-2 with TRBJ2-7; D unresolved. Per germline, CDR1 SGHAT and CDR2 FQNNGV. The CDR3 totals 14 residues. Trimming cost V 1 base and J 4 bases, with 11 bases left between them.

Remarks on this clone: Other nucleotide sequences in the sample specify the same CDR3. V gene TRBV9 combines with J gene TRBJ2-7; TRBD2 matches at 10 bases. There are 15 residues in the CDR3. Germline values: CDR1 SGDLS, CDR2 YYNGEE. V lost 3 bases, J lost 0 bases, and 3 bases stayed unmatched. CDR3 in DNA: TGTGCCAGCAGCGCTGGACTAGCGGCCTCCTACGAGCAGTACTTC. Amino acids: CASSAGLAASYEQYF.

The J gene is TRBJ1-3, the V gene TRBV7-9; D uncertain. Germline CDR1 and CDR2: SEHNR and FQNEAQ (reference sequence). Between the trimmed V and J ends, which lost 2 bases and 5 bases, there was a span of 7 bases. The CDR3 runs 13 residues. The CDR3 loop reads CASSLPLRNTIYF. For the CDR3, the DNA is TGTGCCAGCAGCTTACCACTCCGAAACACCATATATTTT.

The chain has TRBV27 and TRBJ2-2; 7 bases fit TRBD1. V lost 5 bases, J lost 2 bases, and 8 bases stayed unmatched. Germline CDR1 and CDR2: MNHEY and SMNVEV (reference sequence). The CDR3 sequence is 16 residues long. The CDR3 loop reads CASSGYRGPNTGELFF. CDR3 nucleotides: TGTGCCAGCAGTGGCTACAGGGGACCTAACACCGGGGAGCTGTTTTTT.

The V and J genes are TRBV10-3 and TRBJ2-1; 10 bases are a match to TRBD2. V was clipped by 8 bases and J by 3 bases; unmatched bases: 7. CDR3 length equals 15 residues. Germline V lookup: CDR1 ENHRY, CDR2 SYGVKD. The CDR3 is CAIGLAGDDYNEQFF. The CDR3 DNA reads TGTGCCATCGGTCTAGCGGGAGATGACTACAATGAGCAGTTCTTC.

The chain employs TRBV9 and TRBJ2-2; D is unclear. The CDR3 is 13 amino acids. The germline gives CDR1 SGDLS, CDR2 YYNGEE. V was clipped by 3 bases and J by 3 bases, with 6 bases between them. The CDR3 bases are TGTGCCAGCAGCGGACGAGACACCGGGGAGCTGTTTTTT. It codes for CASSGRDTGELFF.

The CDR3 loop reads CASSYFSAGDQPQHF. The DNA for the CDR3 is TGTGCCAGCAGTTACTTTTCGGCAGGAGATCAGCCCCAGCATTTT. The J gene is TRBJ1-5, the V gene TRBV6-5; D call uncertain. Germline V gene lookup returns CDR1 MNHEY and CDR2 SVGAGI. V lost 1 base and J 5 bases, leaving 12 bases between the germline ends. CDR3 length: 15 amino acids.

This chain connects TRBV30 to TRBJ2-7, with D uncertain. The CDR3 consists of 14 residues. With 0 bases removed from V and 3 bases from J, the gap between germline ends came to 12 bases. CDR1 and CDR2 (germline): GTSNPN, SVGIG (reference sequence). CDR3 sequence: CAWSVPRALYEQYF. The CDR3 DNA is TGTGCCTGGAGTGTACCTAGGGCCCTCTACGAGCAGTACTTC.

V usage is TRBV9 and J usage is TRBJ1-1; 8 nucleotides match TRBD1. With 2 bases clipped from V and 5 bases from J, the junction kept 5 bases outside the gene matches. This CDR3 is 14 amino acids long. CDR1 is SGDLS and CDR2 is YYNGEE in the germline V gene. CDR3 loop: CASSVDRGDTEAFF. CDR3 nucleotide sequence: TGTGCCAGCAGCGTCGACAGGGGTGATACTGAAGCTTTCTTT.

V gene TRBV19 combines with J gene TRBJ2-4, with D perhaps assigned TRBD1 or TRBD2 (5 bases each). CDR3 length: 13 residues. Between the trimmed V and J ends, which lost 11 bases and 5 bases, there was a span of 16 bases. The V gene's germline CDR1 is LNHDA and CDR2 SQIVND (reference sequence). The CDR3 sequence: CAAQEGLENIQYF. The CDR3 nucleotides are TGTGCCGCCCAAGAGGGGTTGGAAAACATTCAGTACTTC.

The genes are TRBV7-9 and TRBJ2-2, with D perhaps TRBD2 (6 bases). Trimming stripped 2 bases from V and 5 bases from J, with 12 bases between. The CDR3 contains 15 residues. Germline loops: CDR1 SEHNR, CDR2 FQNEAQ (reference sequence). CDR3 nucleotides: TGTGCCAGCAGCTTATTGGGGAGGTGGACCGGGGAGCTGTTTTTT. It codes for CASSLLGRWTGELFF.

The CDR3 DNA follows: TGTGCCAGCAGCCATTCCGGGGACACAGATACGCAGTATTTT. Encoded protein: CASSHSGDTDTQYF. The gene calls are TRBV7-9 and TRBJ2-3, with D perhaps TRBD2 (5 bases). CDR1 and CDR2 from the germline V gene are SEHNR and FQNEAQ (reference sequence). This CDR3 region has 14 residues. V was clipped by 5 bases and J by 2 bases, with 11 bases between them.

The rearrangement uses TRBV7-8 and TRBJ2-7, with 9 bases aligning to TRBD2. There are 17 residues in the CDR3. Germline CDR1 reads SGHVS; CDR2 reads FQNEAQ. V lost 3 bases to trimming and J lost 0 bases; unmatched junction nucleotides: 9. The CDR3 reads CASSFLAGGSSSYEQYF. The CDR3 nucleotides are TGTGCCAGCAGCTTTTTGGCGGGAGGGTCGAGCTCCTACGAGCAGTACTTC.

J is TRBJ2-7 and V is TRBV7-9; TRBD1 agrees at 11 bases. This CDR3 comprises 15 residues. Germline V gene lookup returns CDR1 SEHNR and CDR2 FQNEAQ (reference sequence). V shed 4 bases, J shed 8 bases, and the junction held 10 bases outside the gene matches. CDR3 in amino acids: CASSYGDRGIRKQYF. The CDR3 region has the DNA TGTGCCAGCAGCTACGGGGACAGGGGGATTAGGAAGCAGTACTTC.

The chain uses TRBV2 and TRBJ2-6, with D unresolved. Germline V CDR1 and CDR2: SNHLY, FYNNEI. The CDR3 has 17 amino acids. Trimming left V 4 bases short and J 0 bases short, with 13 bases between. Here the CDR3 DNA reads TGTGCCAGCAGTGGGGGTAAAATCAGCTCTGGGGCCAACGTCCTGACTTTC. Protein: CASSGGKISSGANVLTF.

The DNA of the CDR3 is TGTGCCAGCAGTTCGTCCAGGGTCTCGCGTTCACCCCTCCACTTT. Translation gives CASSSSRVSRSPLHF. This chain links TRBV6-5 with TRBJ1-6; maybe TRBD1 (5 bases). V was cut by 4 bases and J by 9 bases, with 16 bases left in between. From germline, CDR1 is MNHEY and CDR2 SVGAGI. The CDR3 loop spans 15 amino acids.

The CDR3 region has the DNA TGTGCCAGCAGCGCGCCCGGACAGGGATACGAGCAGTACTTC. This encodes CASSAPGQGYEQYF. The chain carries TRBV7-9 and TRBJ2-7; TRBD1 aligns across 8 bases. V gave up 5 bases and J gave up 4 bases; unmatched junction bases: 7. The CDR3 consists of 14 residues. Germline V gene data show CDR1 as SEHNR and CDR2 as FQNEAQ (reference sequence).

The chain couples TRBV5-4 to TRBJ1-2; 10 bases match TRBD1. V lost 2 bases and J lost 8; bases outside the gene matches: 9. CDR3 length equals 15 residues. Germline CDR1 and CDR2: SGHNT and YYREEE (reference sequence). CDR3 region: CASSLTTGGARGYTF. The CDR3 DNA reads as TGTGCCAGCAGCTTAACGACAGGGGGCGCGAGGGGCTACACCTTC.

This clone occurred once. The chain employs TRBV28 and TRBJ2-3; 7 bases are shared with TRBD2. The CDR3 spans 16 residues. The junction had 11 bases not matched to a gene; V was cut back by 5 bases and J by 3 bases. Looked up from germline, CDR1 is MDHEN and CDR2 is SYDVKM. The DNA for the CDR3 is TGTGCCAGCAGTCGCCGGGGGGTTTTTGTTACAGATACGCAGTATTTT. This sequence encodes CASSRRGVFVTDTQYF.

The chain links TRBV7-9 to TRBJ1-5; D is unclear. The CDR3 length is 16 residues. Deletions cut 5 bases from V and 6 bases from J, with 20 bases between. The germline V gene has CDR1 SEHNR and CDR2 FQNEAQ (reference sequence). The DNA for the CDR3 is TGTGCCAGCAGCCAGGCAAATGCAGCGAATGGTCAGCCCCAGCATTTT. It translates to CASSQANAANGQPQHF.

The chain carries TRBV1 and TRBJ2-1. TRBV1 is a documented pseudogene. This CDR3 is built from 9 residues. CDR3 in amino acids: CTSSGEQFF. DNA of the CDR3: TGCACCAGCAGCGGGGAGCAGTTCTTC.

The J gene is TRBJ2-2, the V gene TRBV6-6; D gene uncertain. V was pared by 7 bases and J by 6 bases, with 12 bases between. The CDR3 consists of 13 residues. Germline-derived CDR1 and CDR2 are MNHNY and SVGAGI (reference sequence). CDR3 residues: CASNRQLSGELFF. The CDR3 nucleotides are TGTGCCAGCAATCGCCAGCTTTCCGGGGAGCTGTTTTTT.